The 28 T cell receptor beta chains below all came from one sample that was sequenced in a study of T cell responses to AZD1222 COVID-19 vaccine. Produced via immunoSEQ multiplex PCR; TCRdb's table is partial and in-frame only. The data contain about 150,000 clones, 87% of them singletons. This specimen was peripheral blood, taken 28 days after the second AZD1222 dose. The receptors were gathered from an adult who received the AZD1222 COVID-19 vaccine.

This chain links TRBV2 with TRBJ2-7, with D unresolved. Trimming took 6 bases from V and 2 from J, leaving 8 bases between them. Germline lookup yields CDR1 SNHLY and CDR2 FYNNEI. The CDR3 is 12 amino acids. CDR3 DNA sequence: TGTGCCAGCAGCTCGAGCGCCTACGAGCAGTACTTC. Its translation: CASSSSAYEQYF.

In this sample, this clone turned up a few times. The rearrangement links TRBV24-1 to TRBJ2-1; TRBD1 matches 8 bases. After removal of 4 bases from V and 4 bases from J, the junction contained 14 bases not matched to a gene. The CDR3 spans 18 residues. Germline CDR1 and CDR2: KGHDR and SFDVKD. CDR3 nucleotide sequence: TGTGCCACCAGTGACACCGCCCGGTCCCAGGGGGCGTACAATGAGCAGTTCTTC. It specifies CATSDTARSQGAYNEQFF.

This sequence joins TRBV28 and TRBJ2-1; the D is unclear. The V and J ends lost 2 bases and 0 bases respectively, with 11 bases between them. Germline V gene data show CDR1 as MDHEN and CDR2 as SYDVKM. CDR3 size: 16 residues. CDR3: CASSLAVLGSYNEQFF. In DNA form, the CDR3 reads TGTGCCAGCAGTTTAGCCGTATTGGGCTCCTACAATGAGCAGTTCTTC.

The chain carries TRBV7-9 and TRBJ1-4, with D possibly being TRBD1 (5 bases). CDR1 is SEHNR and CDR2 is FQNEAQ in the germline V gene (reference sequence). The V end lost 5 bases, the J end lost 6 bases, and 10 bases lay between the germline ends. The CDR3 has 13 residues. CDR3 sequence: CASSRGGDEKLFF. CDR3 sequence (DNA): TGTGCCAGCAGCCGGGGCGGGGATGAAAAACTGTTTTTT.

The V and J genes are TRBV7-9 and TRBJ2-2; TRBD2 might be the D (6 bases). Trimming took off 2 bases at V and 3 bases at J, with 10 bases between the two ends. This CDR3 is built from 15 residues. From germline, CDR1 is SEHNR and CDR2 FQNEAQ (reference sequence). The CDR3 loop reads CASSLLLADTGELFF. The CDR3 bases are TGTGCCAGCAGCTTATTACTAGCTGACACCGGGGAGCTGTTTTTT.

The gene calls are TRBV5-8 and TRBJ2-5; 16 positions match TRBD2. The length of the CDR3 is 17 residues. CDR1 SGHTS and CDR2 YDEGEE come from the germline V gene. V shed 4 bases and J 5 bases; nucleotides not matched to a gene: 8. The DNA of the CDR3 is TGTGCCAGCAGCCGCGGGACTAGCGGGAGGGCCGGGGAGACCCAGTACTTC. Translating it yields CASSRGTSGRAGETQYF.

This clone was picked up one time. The chain has TRBV5-6 and TRBJ1-5, with D hard to call. CDR1 is SGHDT, CDR2 YYEEEE, per germline. The V end lost 4 bases, the J end lost 0 bases, and 11 bases lay between the germline ends. This CDR3 comprises 15 residues. This CDR3 is CASSLGVYSNQPQHF. In nucleotides, the CDR3 is TGTGCCAGCAGCCTCGGGGTGTATAGCAATCAGCCCCAGCATTTT.

The chain links TRBV25-1 to TRBJ1-6; TRBD1 is a possible D gene (5 bases). V lost 10 bases and J lost 11, with 18 bases in between. The CDR3 covers 13 residues. In germline, CDR1 is MGHDK, CDR2 SYGVNS. In nucleotides, the CDR3 is TGTGCCACTTCCGGGACGTTTAGCGCACCCCTCCACTTT. Translating gives CATSGTFSAPLHF.

The J gene is TRBJ1-5, the V gene TRBV19; no firm D call. This CDR3 has 16 amino acids. Looked up from germline, CDR1 is LNHDA and CDR2 is SQIVND (reference sequence). Trimming removed 7 bases from V and 3 bases from J, with 19 bases in between. The CDR3: CASMGRSAPLNQPQHF. The DNA of the CDR3 is TGTGCCAGTATGGGAAGATCAGCCCCTCTCAATCAGCCCCAGCATTTT.

This chain uses TRBV2 with TRBJ2-5, with D unclear. The V gene's germline CDR1 is SNHLY and CDR2 FYNNEI. The length of the CDR3 is 13 residues. V shed 5 bases and J shed 1 base, with 8 bases lying between them. The CDR3 sequence is CASSKLSQETQYF. For the CDR3, the DNA is TGTGCCAGCAGTAAGCTCAGCCAAGAGACCCAGTACTTC.

The chain combines TRBV28 with TRBJ1-5, with TRBD1 matching 7 bases. Germline-derived CDR1 and CDR2 are MDHEN and SYDVKM. V was pared by 2 bases and J by 3 bases, with 7 bases of the junction left unmatched. The CDR3 is 16 amino acids. CDR3 DNA: TGTGCCAGCAGTTTAAGCCGGGGACAGTTCAATCAGCCCCAGCATTTT. This codes for CASSLSRGQFNQPQHF.

The chain has TRBV19 and TRBJ2-3, with a possible D match to TRBD1 (6 bases). CDR3 size: 14 residues. Per the germline V gene, CDR1 is LNHDA and CDR2 is SQIVND (reference sequence). The ends were cut back, 1 base at V and 4 bases at J, with 9 bases in the middle. CDR3 region: CASSIGPGADTQYF. Here the CDR3 DNA reads TGTGCCAGTAGTATAGGGCCAGGGGCAGATACGCAGTATTTT. The full variable domain, its missing parts supplied by reference TRBV19 and TRBJ2-3, is DGGITQSPKYLFRKEGQNVTLSCEQNLNHDAMYWYRQDPGQGLRLIYYSQIVNDFQKGDIAEGYSVSREKKESFPLTVTSAQKNPTAFYLCASSIGPGADTQYFGPGTRLTVL.

The CDR3 bases are TGTGCCAGCAGGCTCGGACAGTTCACCGGGGAGCTGTTTTTT. It is translated as CASRLGQFTGELFF. The chain carries TRBV27 and TRBJ2-2, with D possibly being TRBD1 (6 bases). This CDR3 region has 14 residues. Germline CDR1 reads MNHEY; CDR2 reads SMNVEV (reference sequence). Trimming stripped 6 bases from V and 4 bases from J, with 12 bases between.

This clone was picked up one time. J is TRBJ2-5 and V is TRBV5-4; D is possibly TRBD1 or TRBD2 (5 bases each). V was cut by 4 bases and J by 2 bases, with 12 bases left in between. This CDR3 has 14 residues. The germline V gene encodes CDR1 SGHNT and CDR2 YYREEE (reference sequence). CDR3 amino acids: CASSPGQRQETQYF. The CDR3 coding sequence is TGTGCCAGCAGCCCGGGGCAGCGGCAAGAGACCCAGTACTTC.

The chain employs TRBV24-1 and TRBJ1-3; D is perhaps TRBD1 (6 bases). The CDR3 has 14 residues. V was shortened by 3 bases and J by 2 bases, with 7 bases between the two germline ends. The V gene's germline CDR1 is KGHDR and CDR2 SFDVKD. The DNA for the CDR3 is TGTGCCACCAGTGATCCAGGGGCTGGAAACACCATATATTTT. Its protein product is CATSDPGAGNTIYF.

CDR3 residues: CAWSVRVGSTDTQYF. The CDR3 region has the DNA TGTGCCTGGAGTGTACGGGTAGGGTCCACAGATACGCAGTATTTT. The chain employs TRBV30 and TRBJ2-3; D ambiguous. The V gene lost 0 bases and the J gene lost 2 bases, with 12 bases spanning the gap. The CDR3 spans 15 residues. Per germline, CDR1 GTSNPN and CDR2 SVGIG (reference sequence).

This clone was detected once. The CDR3 bases are TGTGCCAGCAGCTTAGCTAGTAGGGATACTAACTATGGCTACACCTTC. Protein: CASSLASRDTNYGYTF. V usage is TRBV7-6 and J usage is TRBJ1-2; no definite D call. Germline CDR1 and CDR2: SGHVS and FNYEAQ. The CDR3 consists of 16 residues. The V end lost 0 bases, the J end lost 0 bases, and 11 bases lay between the germline ends.

This clone has only a few counts. The J gene is TRBJ2-7, the V gene TRBV7-6; D is uncertain. CDR3 size: 18 residues. Between the trimmed V and J ends, which lost 5 bases and 0 bases, there was a span of 23 bases. CDR1 SGHVS and CDR2 FNYEAQ come from the germline V gene. CDR3: CASSPSAGQTFRSYEQYF. The CDR3 bases are TGTGCCAGCAGCCCATCCGCTGGGCAGACTTTTCGCTCCTACGAGCAGTACTTC.

The chain employs TRBV6-9 and TRBJ1-3; 7 bases are a match to TRBD1. After removal of 10 bases from V and 5 bases from J, the junction contained 14 bases not matched to a gene. Germline V CDR1 and CDR2: MNHGY, SVAAGI. The CDR3 runs to 15 residues. The CDR3 is CATRGTAVPRNTIYF. The CDR3 coding sequence is TGTGCCACAAGAGGGACAGCAGTCCCACGAAACACCATATATTTT.

The chain combines TRBV27 with TRBJ1-5, with 7 bases fitting TRBD1. CDR1 is MNHEY, CDR2 SMNVEV, per germline (reference sequence). The CDR3 loop spans 15 amino acids. The trim removed 7 bases at V and 0 bases at J, leaving 6 bases unmatched. This chain's CDR3 is CASKQTGDSNQPQHF. DNA of the CDR3: TGTGCCAGCAAACAAACAGGGGATAGCAATCAGCCCCAGCATTTT.

The V call is TRBV3-1 (or the pseudogene TRBV3-2), the J call TRBJ1-1, with unresolved D. The germline V and J ends were trimmed by 1 base and 4 bases, with 7 bases remaining between them. Germline V gene sequence: CDR1 LGHDT, CDR2 YNNKEL (reference sequence). The CDR3 is 13 amino acids. The CDR3 reads CASSQGPSTEAFF. The CDR3 nucleotides are TGTGCCAGCAGCCAAGGACCGAGCACTGAAGCTTTCTTT.

The CDR3 protein is CASSPWLAALGTQYF. The DNA for the CDR3 is TGTGCCAGCAGCCCCTGGCTAGCGGCCTTGGGAACCCAGTACTTC. This chain joins TRBV4-2 and TRBJ2-5; 7 bases map to TRBD2. The CDR3 is made up of 15 amino acids. Looked up from germline, CDR1 is LGHNA and CDR2 is YNFKEQ. V was pared by 4 bases and J by 8 bases, with 13 bases of the junction left unmatched.

The V gene is TRBV5-6, the J gene TRBJ2-2; 7 positions match TRBD1. The length of the CDR3 is 13 residues. The germline V gene encodes CDR1 SGHDT and CDR2 YYEEEE. The CDR3 region is CASGTANTGELFF. DNA for the CDR3: TGTGCGTCCGGGACAGCTAACACCGGGGAGCTGTTTTTT.

V usage is TRBV30 and J usage is TRBJ1-5; the match to TRBD1 covers 7 bases. The germline V gene has CDR1 GTSNPN and CDR2 SVGIG (reference sequence). The V gene end was trimmed by 3 bases and the J gene end by 4 bases; junction bases not matched to a gene: 6. The CDR3 has 14 residues. The CDR3 nucleotides are TGTGCCTGGAGCCAAGGGACAGTTAATCAGCCCCAGCATTTT. It specifies CAWSQGTVNQPQHF.

The J gene is TRBJ1-1, the V gene TRBV7-3, with D unresolved. Trimming left V 5 bases short and J 0 bases short, with 10 bases between. This CDR3 has 14 amino acids. Germline CDR1 and CDR2: SGHTA and FQGTGA. The CDR3: CASSVGRMNTEAFF. For the CDR3, the DNA is TGTGCCAGCAGCGTGGGCCGGATGAACACTGAAGCTTTCTTT.

The chain has TRBV7-2 and TRBJ1-1; D not resolved. V was shortened by 1 base and J by 5 bases, with 11 bases between the two germline ends. The CDR3 has 14 amino acids. The germline V gene encodes CDR1 SGHTA and CDR2 FQGNSA. The CDR3 sequence is CASSLVIPWTEAFF. DNA for the CDR3: TGTGCCAGCAGCTTAGTCATCCCGTGGACTGAAGCTTTCTTT.

CDR3 sequence reads: CASSFQSLSRETQYF. CDR3 DNA: TGTGCCAGCAGTTTCCAGTCCCTCAGCAGGGAGACCCAGTACTTC. The chain links TRBV28 to TRBJ2-5; the D is unclear. The CDR3 runs to 15 residues. Germline V CDR1 and CDR2: MDHEN, SYDVKM. The ends were cut back, 3 bases at V and 5 bases at J, with 16 bases in the middle.

The chain joins TRBV10-3 to TRBJ2-1; either TRBD1 or TRBD2 may supply D (6 bases each). This CDR3 has 15 residues. Deletions cut 0 bases from V and 7 bases from J, with 13 bases between. Germline-derived CDR1 and CDR2 are ENHRY and SYGVKD. CDR3 DNA sequence: TGTGCCATCAGTGAGTCGGAGGGGGGCCGGAATGAGCAGTTCTTC. Translated, it gives CAISESEGGRNEQFF.